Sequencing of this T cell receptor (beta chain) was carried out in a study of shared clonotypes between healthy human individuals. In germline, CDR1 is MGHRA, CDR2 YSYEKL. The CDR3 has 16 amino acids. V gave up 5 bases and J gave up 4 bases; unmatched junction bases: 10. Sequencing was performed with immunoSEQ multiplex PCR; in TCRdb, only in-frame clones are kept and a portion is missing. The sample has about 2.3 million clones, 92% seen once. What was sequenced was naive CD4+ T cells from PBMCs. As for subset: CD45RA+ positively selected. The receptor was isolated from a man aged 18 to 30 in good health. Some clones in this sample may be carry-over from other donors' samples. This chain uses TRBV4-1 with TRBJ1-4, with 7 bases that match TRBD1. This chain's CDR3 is CASSTRYGDSNEKLFF. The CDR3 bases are TGCGCCAGCAGCACAAGATATGGGGACAGTAATGAAAAACTGTTTTTT.